This T cell receptor (beta chain) was identified during a study of blood T cell repertoires in COVID-19 (dated by TCRdb to about 2020). Regarding the complete study: The collaborator samples originated in the United States, Italy and Spain and spanned the acute and convalescent phases of COVID-19. The prospective study material was composed of cDNA or gDNA derived from T cells, B-cell-depleted T cells, or PBMCs. The samples were drawn from the first 160 participants of the ongoing ImmuneRACE study and from over 950 subjects provided by 6 global collaborators. The repertoires were released in a freely available public database meant as a resource for research on the immune response to SARS-CoV-2. The sample metadata nearly always contained a de-identified subject ID, COVID-19 status, age in years and sex. Deeply sampled blood TCRbeta repertoires from subjects exposed to, actively infected with, or recovered from COVID-19 were included in the dataset. Where available, HLA class I and class II types were taken from metadata supplied by the sample provider and were not determined by assay-based typing.

General study outcomes and caveats: How much clinical and demographic metadata was included differed by source and by participant, and the metadata was provided uncurated.

The immunoSEQ Assay, a bias-controlled multiplex PCR, was used to amplify TCRbeta CDR3 regions from genomic DNA. Processing in the source paper ran as follows. Nucleated cell counts per sample were estimated from amplification of reference gene primers within the assay. To quantify the absolute abundance of each unique TCRbeta CDR3 rearrangement, sequence reads were collapsed and filtered. For each sample, productive Simpson clonality was calculated as the square root of Simpson's diversity index across productive rearrangements. TCRdb's version of the immuneACCESS table is confined to in-frame rearrangements and falls short of the full clone set. An unresolved V gene accounts for under half of the shortfall where checked; the remainder is of unknown origin. D and trimming come from the DNA, and the V and J calls and clone size come from that table. For this sample there are roughly 150,000 clones; 80% appear just once. 0.5% to 0.65% of the sample is in the top ten clones.

Collaborating institutions collected whole blood in K2EDTA tubes following their own protocols. Collaborator samples were shipped for TCRbeta analysis as frozen whole blood, isolated PBMCs, or DNA extracted from either sample type. CDR1 and CDR2 are drawn from the germline V gene: SGHTA, FQGNSA. Clipping removes 8 bases from V and 4 bases from J, with 2 as the unmatched junction base count. The CDR3 goes from the cysteine to the phenylalanine over 13 residues. Left in the record is the CDR3 DNA by itself, 39 bases read in frame from the first base. Comment on this clone: The target of this receptor is not known. No much larger clone exists at a distance of one base, and base qualities are not known.

The rearrangement joined TRBV7-2 to TRBJ1-5; 10 bases in the junction line up with TRBD1. The specimen sequenced was peripheral blood. The receptor was derived from a man aged 55-75 years with acute or convalescent COVID-19. The CDR3 sequence is CASGTGVNQPQHF. The sequenced DNA is TGTGCCAGCGGGACAGGGGTTAATCAGCCCCAGCATTTT. The entire variable domain, with the stretches around the CDR3 drawn from the reference TRBV7-2 and TRBJ1-5 proteins, is GAGVSQSPSNKVTEKGKDVELRCDPISGHTALYWYRQSLGQGLEFLIYFQGNSAPDKSGLPSDRFSAERTGGSVSTLTIQRTQQEDSAVYLCASGTGVNQPQHFGDGTRLSIL.